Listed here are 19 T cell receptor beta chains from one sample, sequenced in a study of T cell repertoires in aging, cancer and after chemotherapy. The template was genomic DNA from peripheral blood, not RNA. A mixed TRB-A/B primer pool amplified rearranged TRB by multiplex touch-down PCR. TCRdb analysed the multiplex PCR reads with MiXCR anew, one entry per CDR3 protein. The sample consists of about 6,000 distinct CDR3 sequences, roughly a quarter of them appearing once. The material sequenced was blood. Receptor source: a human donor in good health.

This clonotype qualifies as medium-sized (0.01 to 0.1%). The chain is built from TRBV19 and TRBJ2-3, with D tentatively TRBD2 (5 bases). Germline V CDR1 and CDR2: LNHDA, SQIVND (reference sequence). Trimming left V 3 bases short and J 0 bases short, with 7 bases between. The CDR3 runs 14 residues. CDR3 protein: CASSIGESTDTQYF. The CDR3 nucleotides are TGTGCCAGTAGTATTGGGGAGAGCACAGATACGCAGTATTTT. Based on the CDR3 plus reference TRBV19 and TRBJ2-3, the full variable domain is DGGITQSPKYLFRKEGQNVTLSCEQNLNHDAMYWYRQDPGQGLRLIYYSQIVNDFQKGDIAEGYSVSREKKESFPLTVTSAQKNPTAFYLCASSIGESTDTQYFGPGTRLTVL.

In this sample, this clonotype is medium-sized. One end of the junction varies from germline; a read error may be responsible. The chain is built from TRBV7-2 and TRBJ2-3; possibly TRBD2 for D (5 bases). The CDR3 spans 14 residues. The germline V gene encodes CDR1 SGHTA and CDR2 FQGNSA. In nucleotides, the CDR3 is TGTGCCAGCAACTTAATGGGGAGCAGAGATACGCAGTATTTT. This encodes CASNLMGSRDTQYF.

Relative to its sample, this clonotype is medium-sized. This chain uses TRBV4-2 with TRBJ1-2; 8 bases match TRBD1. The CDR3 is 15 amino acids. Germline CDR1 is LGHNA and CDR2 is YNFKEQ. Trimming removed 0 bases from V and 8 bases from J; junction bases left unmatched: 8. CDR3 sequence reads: CASSQDADREGGYTF. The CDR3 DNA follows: TGTGCCAGCAGCCAAGATGCGGACAGGGAAGGAGGCTACACCTTC.

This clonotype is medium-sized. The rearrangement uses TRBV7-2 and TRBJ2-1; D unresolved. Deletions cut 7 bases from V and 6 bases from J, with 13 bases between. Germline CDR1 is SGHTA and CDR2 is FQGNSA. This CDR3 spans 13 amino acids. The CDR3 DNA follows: TGTGCCAGCAACTTCCGACTCCGCAATGAGCAGTTCTTC. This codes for CASNFRLRNEQFF.

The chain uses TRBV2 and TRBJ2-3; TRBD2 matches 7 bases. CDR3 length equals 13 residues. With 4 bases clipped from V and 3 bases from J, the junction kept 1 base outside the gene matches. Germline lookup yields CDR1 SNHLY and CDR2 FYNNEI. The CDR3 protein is CASSGTSTDTQYF. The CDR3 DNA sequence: TGTGCCAGCAGTGGGACTAGTACAGATACGCAGTATTTT.

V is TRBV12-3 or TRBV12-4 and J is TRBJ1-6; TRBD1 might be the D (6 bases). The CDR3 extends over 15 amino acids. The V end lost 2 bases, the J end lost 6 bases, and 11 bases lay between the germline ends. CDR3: CASSLIGQPNSPLHF. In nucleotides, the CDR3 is TGTGCCAGCAGTTTAATTGGACAGCCTAATTCACCCCTCCACTTT.

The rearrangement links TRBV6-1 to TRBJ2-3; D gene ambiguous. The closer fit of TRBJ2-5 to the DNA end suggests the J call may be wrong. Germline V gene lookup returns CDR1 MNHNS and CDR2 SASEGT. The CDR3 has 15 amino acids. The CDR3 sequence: CASSEGQVGLETQYF. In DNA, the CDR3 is TGTGCCAGCAGTGAAGGGCAGGTCGGTCTTGAGACCCAGTACTTC.

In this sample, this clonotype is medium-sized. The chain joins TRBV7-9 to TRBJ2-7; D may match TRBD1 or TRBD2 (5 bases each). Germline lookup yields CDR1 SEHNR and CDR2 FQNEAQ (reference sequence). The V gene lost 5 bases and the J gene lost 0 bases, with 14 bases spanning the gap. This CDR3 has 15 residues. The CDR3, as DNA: TGTGCCAGCAGCCCTATGTGGGGGAACTCCTACGAGCAGTACTTC. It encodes CASSPMWGNSYEQYF.

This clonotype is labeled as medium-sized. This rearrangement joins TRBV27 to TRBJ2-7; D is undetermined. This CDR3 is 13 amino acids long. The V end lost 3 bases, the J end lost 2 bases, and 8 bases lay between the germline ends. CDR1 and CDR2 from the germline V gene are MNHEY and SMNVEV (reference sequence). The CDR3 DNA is TGTGCCAGCAGTTTGAGGCAGCCCTACGAGCAGTACTTC. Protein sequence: CASSLRQPYEQYF.

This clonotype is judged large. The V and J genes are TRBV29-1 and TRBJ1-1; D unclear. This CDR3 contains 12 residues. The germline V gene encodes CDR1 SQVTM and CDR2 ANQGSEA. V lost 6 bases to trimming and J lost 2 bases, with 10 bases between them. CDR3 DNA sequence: TGCAGCGTGTTATCCACCAACACTGAAGCTTTCTTT. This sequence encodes CSVLSTNTEAFF.

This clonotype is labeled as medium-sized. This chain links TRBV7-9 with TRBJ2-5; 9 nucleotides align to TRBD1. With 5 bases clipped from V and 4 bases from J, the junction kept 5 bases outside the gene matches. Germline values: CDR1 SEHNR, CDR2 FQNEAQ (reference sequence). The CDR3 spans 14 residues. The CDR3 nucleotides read TGTGCCAGCAGCAAGGGACAGGGACCAGAGACCCAGTACTTC. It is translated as CASSKGQGPETQYF.

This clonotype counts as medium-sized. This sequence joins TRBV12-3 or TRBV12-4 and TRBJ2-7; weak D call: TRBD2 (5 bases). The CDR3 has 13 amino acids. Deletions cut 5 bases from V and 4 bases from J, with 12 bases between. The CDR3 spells CASSEGERYEQYV. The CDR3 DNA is TGTGCCAGCAGTGAGGGCGAACGGTACGAGCAGTACGTC.

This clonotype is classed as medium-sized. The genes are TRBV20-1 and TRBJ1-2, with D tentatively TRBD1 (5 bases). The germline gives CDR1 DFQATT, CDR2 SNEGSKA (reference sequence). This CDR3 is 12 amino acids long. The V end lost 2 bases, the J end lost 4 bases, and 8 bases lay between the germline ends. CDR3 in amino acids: CSARQQVYGYTF. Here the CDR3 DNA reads TGCAGTGCTAGACAACAGGTCTATGGCTACACCTTC.

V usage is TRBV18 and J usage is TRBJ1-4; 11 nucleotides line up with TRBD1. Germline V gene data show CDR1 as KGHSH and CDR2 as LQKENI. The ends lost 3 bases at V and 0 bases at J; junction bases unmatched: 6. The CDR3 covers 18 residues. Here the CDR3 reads CASSPGQGAIATNEKLFF. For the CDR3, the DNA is TGTGCCAGCTCACCCGGACAGGGGGCCATTGCAACTAATGAAAAACTGTTTTTT.

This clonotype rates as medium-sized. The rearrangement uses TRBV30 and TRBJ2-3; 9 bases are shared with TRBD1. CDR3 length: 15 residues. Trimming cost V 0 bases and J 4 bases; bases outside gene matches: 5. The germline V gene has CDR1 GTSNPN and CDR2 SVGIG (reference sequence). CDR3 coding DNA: TGTGCCTGGAGTGTACCGGACAGGGGTGCAGATACGCAGTATTTT. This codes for CAWSVPDRGADTQYF.

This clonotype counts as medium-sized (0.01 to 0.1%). CDR3 amino acids: CASGTVYQPQHF. The CDR3 nucleotides are TGTGCCAGCGGGACAGTTTATCAGCCCCAGCATTTT. The chain carries TRBV27 and TRBJ1-5, with 7 positions matching TRBD1. Germline V lookup: CDR1 MNHEY, CDR2 SMNVEV (reference sequence). The ends lost 8 bases at V and 5 bases at J; junction bases unmatched: 3. The CDR3 runs 12 residues.

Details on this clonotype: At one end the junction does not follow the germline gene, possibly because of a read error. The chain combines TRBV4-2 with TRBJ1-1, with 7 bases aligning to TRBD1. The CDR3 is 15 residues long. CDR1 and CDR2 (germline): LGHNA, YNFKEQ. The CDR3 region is CASSQDRAGDTEAFF. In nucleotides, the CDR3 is TGCGCCAGCAGCCAAGACAGGGCTGGGGACACTGAAGCTTTCTTT.

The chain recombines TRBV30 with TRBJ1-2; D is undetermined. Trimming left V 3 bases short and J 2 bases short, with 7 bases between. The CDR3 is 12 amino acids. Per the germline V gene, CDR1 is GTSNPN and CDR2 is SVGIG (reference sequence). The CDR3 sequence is CAWSLGNYGYTF. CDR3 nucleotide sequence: TGTGCCTGGAGCTTAGGGAACTATGGCTACACCTTC.

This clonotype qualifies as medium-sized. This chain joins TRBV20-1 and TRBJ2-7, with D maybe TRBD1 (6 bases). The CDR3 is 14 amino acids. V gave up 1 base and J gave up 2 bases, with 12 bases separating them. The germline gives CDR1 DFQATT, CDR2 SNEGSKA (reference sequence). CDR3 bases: TGCAGTGCTAGAGTTTTAGACAGGCCCTACGAGCAGTACTTC. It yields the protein CSARVLDRPYEQYF.